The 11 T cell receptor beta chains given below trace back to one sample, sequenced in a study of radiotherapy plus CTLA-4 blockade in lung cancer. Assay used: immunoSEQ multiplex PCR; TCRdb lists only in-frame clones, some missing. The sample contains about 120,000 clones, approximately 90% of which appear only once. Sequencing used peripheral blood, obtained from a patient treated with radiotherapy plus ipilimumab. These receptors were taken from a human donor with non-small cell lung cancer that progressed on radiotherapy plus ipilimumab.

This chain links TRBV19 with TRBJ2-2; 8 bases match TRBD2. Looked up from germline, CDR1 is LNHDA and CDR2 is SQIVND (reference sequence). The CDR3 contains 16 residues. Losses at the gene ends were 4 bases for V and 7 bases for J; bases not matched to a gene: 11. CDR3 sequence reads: CASSTGLVLEIGELFF. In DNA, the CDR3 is TGTGCCAGTAGTACGGGACTAGTCCTTGAGATCGGGGAGCTGTTTTTT.

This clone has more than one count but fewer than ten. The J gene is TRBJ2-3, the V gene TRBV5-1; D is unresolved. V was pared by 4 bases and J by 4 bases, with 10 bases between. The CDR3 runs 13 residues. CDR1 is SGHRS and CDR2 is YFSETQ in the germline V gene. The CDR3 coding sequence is TGCGCCAGCAGCCGACTGGTTTCAGATACGCAGTATTTT. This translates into CASSRLVSDTQYF.

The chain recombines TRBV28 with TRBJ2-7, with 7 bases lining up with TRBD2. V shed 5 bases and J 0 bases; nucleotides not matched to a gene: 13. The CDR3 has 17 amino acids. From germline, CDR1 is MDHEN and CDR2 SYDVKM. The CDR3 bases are TGTGCCAGCAGTGGGGGGGTTTCGGATAGCGGCTCCTACGAGCAGTACTTC. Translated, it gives CASSGGVSDSGSYEQYF.

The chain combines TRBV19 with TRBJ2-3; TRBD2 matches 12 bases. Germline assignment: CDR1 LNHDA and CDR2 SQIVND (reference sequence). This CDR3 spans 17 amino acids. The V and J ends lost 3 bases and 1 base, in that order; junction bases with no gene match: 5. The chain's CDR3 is CASSILLAGGGTDTQYF. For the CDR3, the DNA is TGTGCCAGTAGTATTCTACTAGCGGGAGGAGGCACAGATACGCAGTATTTT.

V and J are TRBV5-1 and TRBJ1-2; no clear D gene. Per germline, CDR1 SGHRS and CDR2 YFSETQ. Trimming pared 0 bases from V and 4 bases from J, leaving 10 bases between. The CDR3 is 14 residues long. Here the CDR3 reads CASSLVSPLYGYTF. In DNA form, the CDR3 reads TGCGCCAGCAGCTTGGTTTCTCCCCTCTATGGCTACACCTTC.

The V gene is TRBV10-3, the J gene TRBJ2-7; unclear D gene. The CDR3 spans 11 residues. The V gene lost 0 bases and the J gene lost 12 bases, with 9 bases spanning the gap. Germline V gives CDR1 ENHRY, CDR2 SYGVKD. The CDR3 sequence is CAISESSSLYF. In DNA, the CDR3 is TGTGCCATCAGTGAGTCAAGCTCTTTGTACTTC.

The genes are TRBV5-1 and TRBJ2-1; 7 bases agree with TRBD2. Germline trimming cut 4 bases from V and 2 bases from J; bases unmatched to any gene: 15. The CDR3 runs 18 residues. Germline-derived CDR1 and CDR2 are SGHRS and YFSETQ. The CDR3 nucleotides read TGCGCCAGCAGCCTGGGGGGGATGGCGGCTCGCACCTACAATGAGCAGTTCTTC. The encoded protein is CASSLGGMAARTYNEQFF.

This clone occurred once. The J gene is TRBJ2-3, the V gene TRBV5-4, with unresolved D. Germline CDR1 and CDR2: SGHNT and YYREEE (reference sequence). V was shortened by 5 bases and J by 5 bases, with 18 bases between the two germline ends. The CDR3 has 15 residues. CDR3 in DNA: TGTGCCAGCAGAATGGGCGGCCTGGAGAAAGATACGCAGTATTTT. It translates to CASRMGGLEKDTQYF.

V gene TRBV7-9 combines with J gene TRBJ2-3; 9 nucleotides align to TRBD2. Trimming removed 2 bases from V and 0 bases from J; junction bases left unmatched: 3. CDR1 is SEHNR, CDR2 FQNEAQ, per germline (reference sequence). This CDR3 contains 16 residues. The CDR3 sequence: CASSLLLAGSTDTQYF. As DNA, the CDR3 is TGTGCCAGCAGCTTACTTCTAGCGGGGAGCACAGATACGCAGTATTTT.

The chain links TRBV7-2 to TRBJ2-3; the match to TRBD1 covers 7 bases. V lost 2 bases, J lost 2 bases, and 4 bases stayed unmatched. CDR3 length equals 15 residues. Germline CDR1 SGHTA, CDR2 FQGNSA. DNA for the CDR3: TGTGCCAGCAGCTTATCAAGGGGGCCCACAGATACGCAGTATTTT. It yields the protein CASSLSRGPTDTQYF. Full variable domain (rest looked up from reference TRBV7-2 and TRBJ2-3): GAGVSQSPSNKVTEKGKDVELRCDPISGHTALYWYRQSLGQGLEFLIYFQGNSAPDKSGLPSDRFSAERTGGSVSTLTIQRTQQEDSAVYLCASSLSRGPTDTQYFGPGTRLTVL.

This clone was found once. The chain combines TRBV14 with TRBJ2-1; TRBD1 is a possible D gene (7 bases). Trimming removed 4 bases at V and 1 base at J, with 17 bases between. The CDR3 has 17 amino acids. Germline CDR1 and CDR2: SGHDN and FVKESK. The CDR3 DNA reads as TGTGCCAGCAGCCCCGTCGGAGGGGGCTCATCCTACAATGAGCAGTTCTTC. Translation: CASSPVGGGSSYNEQFF.